A single TCR beta chain is shown here with its context. In this sample, this clone turned up once. This receptor's antigen is unknown. Base quality data are lacking; no much larger clone is found one base away. Trimming removed 4 bases from V and 6 bases from J; the gene matches leave 10 bases unexplained. The CDR3 numbers 16 residues from cysteine through phenylalanine. The retained sequence is limited to the CDR3, 48 bases, with the frame set at the first base. The germline V gene (reference sequence) yields MNHNY for CDR1 and SVGAGI for CDR2. The record originates from a study of technical replicates of blood from a handful of donors (dated by TCRdb to about 2017). The receptor library was made with the immunoSEQ multiplex PCR assay. Sourced from immuneACCESS, this table was stored by TCRdb with only in-frame sequences that have V and J called. A share of the clones is absent; for the studies checked, an unresolved V gene accounts for under half, and the remainder has no known explanation. Here the sample has tens of thousands of clones; about 90% occur a single time. The ten largest clones represent about 3.6% of the sample.

The receptor was derived from a human donor in good health. Some clones in this sample may be carry-over from other donors' samples. The sequence links TRBV6-6 to TRBJ2-7; the junction holds 12 bases that match TRBD1. Sequencing was carried out using PBMCs. The CDR3 sequence is CASSSTTGTGGSEQYF. The nucleotides read TGTGCCAGCAGTTCCACCACCGGGACAGGGGGCTCCGAGCAGTACTTC.